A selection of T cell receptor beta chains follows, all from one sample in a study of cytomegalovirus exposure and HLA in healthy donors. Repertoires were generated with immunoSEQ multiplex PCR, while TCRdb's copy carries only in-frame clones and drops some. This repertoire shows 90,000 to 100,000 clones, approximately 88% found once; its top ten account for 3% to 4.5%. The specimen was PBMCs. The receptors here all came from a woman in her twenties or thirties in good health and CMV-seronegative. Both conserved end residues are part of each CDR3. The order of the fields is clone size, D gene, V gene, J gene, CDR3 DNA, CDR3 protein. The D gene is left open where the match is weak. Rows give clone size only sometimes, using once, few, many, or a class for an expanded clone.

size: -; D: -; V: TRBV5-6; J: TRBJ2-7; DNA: TGTGCCAGCAGCTTGGCCCCAGGGAAGTACGAGCAGTACTTC; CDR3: CASSLAPGKYEQYF
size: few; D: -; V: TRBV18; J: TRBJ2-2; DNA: TGTGCCAGCTCACCACTAGCGTCCGACACCGGGGAGCTGTTTTTT; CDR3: CASSPLASDTGELFF
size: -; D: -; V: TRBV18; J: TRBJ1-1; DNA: TGTGCCAGCTCAAAACAGGGATTTTTCACTGAAGCTTTCTTT; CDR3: CASSKQGFFTEAFF
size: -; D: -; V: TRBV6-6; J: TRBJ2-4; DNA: TGTGCCAGCAGCCCCTCGGGGTACGACATTCAGTACTTC; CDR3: CASSPSGYDIQYF
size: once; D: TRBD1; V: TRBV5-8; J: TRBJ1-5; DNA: TGTGCCAGCAGCTTAAAGGGGGCAGAGCAGCCCCAGCATTTT; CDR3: CASSLKGAEQPQHF
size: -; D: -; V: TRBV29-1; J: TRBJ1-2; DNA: TGCAGCGTCCTACAGGCAAGATATGGCTACACCTTC; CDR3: CSVLQARYGYTF
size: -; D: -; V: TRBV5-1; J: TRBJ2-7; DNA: TGCGCCAGCAGCCTCAGGGCCTCCTACGAGCAGTACTTC; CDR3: CASSLRASYEQYF
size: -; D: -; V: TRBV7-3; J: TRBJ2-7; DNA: TGTGCCAGCAGCCCGCGCCCTCACTTGAGGGAGCAGTACTTC; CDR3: CASSPRPHLREQYF
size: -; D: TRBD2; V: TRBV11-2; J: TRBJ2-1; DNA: TGTGCCAGCAGCCCACGACTAGCGGGAGTGGGCAATGAGCAGTTCTTC; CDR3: CASSPRLAGVGNEQFF
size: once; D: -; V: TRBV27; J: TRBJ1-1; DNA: TGTGCCAGCAGTTTAATGGCCAGGGCTATGAACACTGAAGCTTTCTTT; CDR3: CASSLMARAMNTEAFF
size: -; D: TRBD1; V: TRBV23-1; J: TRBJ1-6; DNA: TGCGCCAGCAGTCAAGACAGGGGGCAGCTAAGCTCCTATAATTCACCCCTCCACTTT; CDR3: CASSQDRGQLSSYNSPLHF
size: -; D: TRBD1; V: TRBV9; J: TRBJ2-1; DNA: TGTGCCAGCAGCTTACAGGGGGATATGTACAATGAGCAGTTCTTC; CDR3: CASSLQGDMYNEQFF
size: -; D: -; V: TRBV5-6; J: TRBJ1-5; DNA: TGTGCCAGCAGCCAAGGAGGGGACCTTAGCAATCAGCCCCAGCATTTT; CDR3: CASSQGGDLSNQPQHF